This T cell receptor beta chain was recovered during a study of T cells in Graves' hyperthyroidism and ophthalmopathy (dated by TCRdb to between 2018 and 2020). Regarding the study in general: Peripheral blood samples were taken at initial diagnosis, before any treatment was given. A discovery cohort of roughly 100 patients, 43 with Graves' ophthalmopathy and about 58 with stable Graves' hyperthyroidism, was used to find distinguishing TCR V-J signatures. Prospective prediction of ophthalmopathy was tested in an independent validation cohort of 18 to 20 hyperthyroidism patients and 15 to 17 patients who later progressed to ophthalmopathy. The roughly 100 discovery patients were randomly split 7:3 into training and test sets. The study also compared thyroid tissue and blood T-cell repertoires from over 5 Graves' hyperthyroidism patients. After blood sampling, hyperthyroidism patients were treated with methimazole at a starting dose of 30 mg daily, and ophthalmopathy patients were treated with high-dose intravenous methylprednisolone. The paper reports TCR Vbeta CDR3 sequencing of some 140 peripheral blood samples: 43 ophthalmopathy, under 85 hyperthyroidism and around 17 progressor patients. Study-wide conclusions, independent of this receptor: Most expanded thyroid clonotypes (frequency above 0.001) were also detected in blood, suggesting blood repertoires may reflect thyroid immune responses. A 13 V-J signature model separated ophthalmopathy from stable hyperthyroidism, with 87.88% sensitivity and roughly 84% specificity in cross-validation and 80%/75% in testing. In validation, progression to ophthalmopathy was predicted by the model with nearly 71% sensitivity and nearly 75% specificity, a median of approximately 6.5 months before onset. No statistical method was used to fix the sample size in advance, and group allocation was not hidden from the investigators.

Regarding this clonotype: Its antigen is currently not known. Compared with germline, one end of the junction differs, possibly owing to a read error.

Reading from cysteine to phenylalanine, the CDR3 counts 17 amino acids. The entry retains the CDR3 DNA only, 51 bases that are in frame from base 1. The germline V gene provides CDR1 SGHRS and CDR2 YFSETQ. The TCR beta CDR3 regions were amplified from the RNA transcripts. A first-round RT-PCR of the TCR CDR3 used the HTBI primer set with the Qiagen OneStep RT-PCR kit. Libraries were constructed in a second round of multiplex PCR, after which size selection and purification were carried out. Paired-end sequencing of the libraries was performed with 100 bp reads on an Illumina HiSeq2000. The authors processed their data as follows. Raw data were processed with SOAPnuke, discarding reads with adapters, uncalled bases, mean Phred below 15, or no exact constant-primer or identifier match. COPE v1.2.5 was used to merge high-quality paired reads, and clonotypes were defined as unique nucleotide sequences. MiTCR v1.1 was used to align the clonotypes against IMGT TRBV, TRBD and TRBJ reference segments. Only V-J combinations with frequency above 0.0001, covering approximately 99% of repertoires, were analysed. The TCS score was defined as the ratio of F50 (clonal expansion) to E x V (chaos), calculated using BLOSUM62-based TCRdist between CDR3 peptides within each V-J. Welch's t-statistics and random forest reduced just over 500 V-J features to some 14, which were used in a naive Bayes classifier (R e1071). TCRdb trimmed public reads at Q25 via fastp, called clones via MiXCR and kept in-frame beta chains. Entries that share a CDR3 protein sequence are merged under the most common genes and DNA. None of the V and J calls come from the authors' own analysis; TCRdb made them. The table for this sample lists 500,000 to 650,000 distinct CDR3 sequences; about 14% of them were counted only once. The biggest ten clones account for about an eighth of the sample.

Moderately to severely active disease, a Clinical Activity Score of at least 3, a NOSPECS grade of at least 4, and a duration under 3 months were present in ophthalmopathy patients. Exclusion was applied to patients with uncontrolled infections, other autoimmune diseases, pregnancy or lactation. Diagnoses were established on the basis of clinical symptoms, serum thyroxine and TRAb, thyroid ultrasound, and orbital computed tomography. PBMCs were isolated from 7.5 to 10 ml of fresh peripheral blood by Ficoll-Paque density gradient centrifugation. Trizol reagent was used to extract total RNA, and RNA quality was then checked on an Agilent 2100 Bioanalyzer.

Sequencing was done on a sample of blood. The chain joins TRBV5-1 to TRBJ2-2; 8 nucleotides in the junction match TRBD2. This TCR was recovered from a woman aged 50 to 65 with Graves' ophthalmopathy. The bases read TGTGCCAGCAGCGGGGGCCGGACTAGCTTGAACACCGGGGAGCTGTTTTTT. Protein translation: CASSGGRTSLNTGELFF.